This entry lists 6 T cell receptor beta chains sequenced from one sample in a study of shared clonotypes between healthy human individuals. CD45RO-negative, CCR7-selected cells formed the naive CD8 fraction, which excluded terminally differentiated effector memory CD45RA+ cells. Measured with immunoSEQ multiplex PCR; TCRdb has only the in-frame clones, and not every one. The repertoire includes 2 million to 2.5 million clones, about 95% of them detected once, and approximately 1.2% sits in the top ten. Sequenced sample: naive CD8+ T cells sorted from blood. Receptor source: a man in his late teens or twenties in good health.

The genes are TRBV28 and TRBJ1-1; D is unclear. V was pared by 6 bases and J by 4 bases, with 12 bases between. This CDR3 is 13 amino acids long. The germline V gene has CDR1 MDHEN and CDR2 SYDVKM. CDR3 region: CASRHPEGTEAFF. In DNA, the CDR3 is TGTGCCAGCAGACACCCTGAAGGCACTGAAGCTTTCTTT. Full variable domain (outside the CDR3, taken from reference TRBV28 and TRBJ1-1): DVKVTQSSRYLVKRTGEKVFLECVQDMDHENMFWYRQDPGLGLRLIYFSYDVKMKEKGDIPEGYSVSREKKERFSLILESASTNQTSMYLCASRHPEGTEAFFGQGTRLTVV.

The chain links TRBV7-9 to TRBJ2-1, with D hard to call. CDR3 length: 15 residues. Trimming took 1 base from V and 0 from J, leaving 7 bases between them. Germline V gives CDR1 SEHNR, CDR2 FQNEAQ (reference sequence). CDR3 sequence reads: CASSLDESSYNEQFF. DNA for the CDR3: TGTGCCAGCAGCTTAGACGAGAGCTCCTACAATGAGCAGTTCTTC.

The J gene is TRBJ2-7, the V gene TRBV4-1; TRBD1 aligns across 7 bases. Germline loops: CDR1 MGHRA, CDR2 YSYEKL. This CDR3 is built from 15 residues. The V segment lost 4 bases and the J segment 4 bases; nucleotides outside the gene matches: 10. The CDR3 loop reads CASSPTETGIYEQYF. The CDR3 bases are TGCGCCAGCAGCCCTACCGAGACAGGGATTTACGAGCAGTACTTC.

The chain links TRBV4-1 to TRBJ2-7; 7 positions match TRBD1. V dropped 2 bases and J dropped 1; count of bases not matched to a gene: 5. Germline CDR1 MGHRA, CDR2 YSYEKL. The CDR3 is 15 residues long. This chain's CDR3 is CASSQYTTGSYEQYF. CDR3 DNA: TGCGCCAGCAGCCAATATACGACAGGGTCCTACGAGCAGTACTTC.

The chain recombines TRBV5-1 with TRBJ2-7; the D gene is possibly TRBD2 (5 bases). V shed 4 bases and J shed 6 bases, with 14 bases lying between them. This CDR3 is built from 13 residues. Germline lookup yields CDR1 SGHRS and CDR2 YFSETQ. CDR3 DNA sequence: TGCGCCAGCAGCATGGAGGCGGGTGTCGAGCAGTACTTC. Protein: CASSMEAGVEQYF.

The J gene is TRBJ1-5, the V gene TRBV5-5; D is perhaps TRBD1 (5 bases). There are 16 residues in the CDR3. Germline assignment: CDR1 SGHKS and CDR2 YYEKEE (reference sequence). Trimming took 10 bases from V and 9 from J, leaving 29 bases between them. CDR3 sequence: CALRGVGLVWLRPQHF. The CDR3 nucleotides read TGTGCCCTACGGGGGGTCGGGCTAGTTTGGCTCCGGCCCCAGCATTTT.